Sequencing of this T cell receptor (beta chain) was carried out in a study of response to subunit inactivated influenza vaccine (dated by TCRdb to about 2018). At the level of the whole study: Deep quantitative T cell receptor repertoire profiling was used in the study to track responses to a trivalent subunit inactivated influenza vaccine. The paper's findings and limits, for the study overall: The authors suggested that each seasonal influenza vaccination may recruit only a limited number of new T cells.

Library preparation employed RT-PCR. For sequencing, an Illumina HiSeq 2500 was employed. Through fastp at Q25 and MiXCR, TCRdb rebuilt clones from the public reads, retaining in-frame beta chains. Every distinct CDR3 protein forms one entry, paired with its most common genes and DNA. For this sample there are 170,000 or so distinct CDR3 sequences; around 10% appear just once. The ten largest make up roughly 36% of the sample. V gives up 3 bases and J gives up 0 bases, and the segment between their germline ends measures 11 bases. Including the terminal cysteine and phenylalanine, the CDR3 comprises 14 residues. Only the CDR3 DNA is retained, 42 bases long and in frame from the first base. CDR1 and CDR2, per the germline V gene (reference sequence), are DFQATT and SNEGSKA. A note on this clonotype: Which antigen it targets is not known. Per-nucleotide qualities are absent, and no much larger clonotype sits a single base away.

This material consisted of CD8+ T cells sorted from PBMCs, taken 23 to 25 months after vaccination. The TCR comes from a man aged 50 to 75 who received an inactivated influenza vaccine. Donor details come from another sample of the same person, matched by shared clones. The chain is encoded by TRBV20-1 joined to TRBJ1-2, with TRBD1 perhaps the D gene, on 6 matching bases. The CDR3 reads as follows: CSARTGDANYGYTF. The DNA sequence reads TGCAGTGCTAGGACAGGCGACGCTAACTATGGCTACACCTTC.